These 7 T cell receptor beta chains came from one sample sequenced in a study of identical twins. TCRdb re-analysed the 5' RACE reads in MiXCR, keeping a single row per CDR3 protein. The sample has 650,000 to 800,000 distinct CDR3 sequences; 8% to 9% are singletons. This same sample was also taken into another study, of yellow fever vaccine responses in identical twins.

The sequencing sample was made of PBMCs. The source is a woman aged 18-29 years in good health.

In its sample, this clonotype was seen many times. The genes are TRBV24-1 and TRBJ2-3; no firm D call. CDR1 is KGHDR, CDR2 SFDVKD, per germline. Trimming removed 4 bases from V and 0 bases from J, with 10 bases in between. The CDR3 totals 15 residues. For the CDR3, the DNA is TGTGCCACCAGTGACCTGACAAGGAGCACAGATACGCAGTATTTT. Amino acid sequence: CATSDLTRSTDTQYF.

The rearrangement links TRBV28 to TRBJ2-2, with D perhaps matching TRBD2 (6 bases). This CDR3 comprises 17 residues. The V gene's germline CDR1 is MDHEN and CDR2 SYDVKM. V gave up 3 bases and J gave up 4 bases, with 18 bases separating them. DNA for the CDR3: TGTGCCAGCAGTTTTTATCGGGAGACGGGTCCCACCGGGGAGCTGTTTTTT. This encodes CASSFYRETGPTGELFF.

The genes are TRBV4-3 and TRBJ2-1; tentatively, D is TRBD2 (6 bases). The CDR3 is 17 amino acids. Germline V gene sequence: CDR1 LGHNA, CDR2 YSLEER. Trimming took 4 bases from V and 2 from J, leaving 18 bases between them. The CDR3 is CASSLRWAGITYNEQFF. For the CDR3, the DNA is TGCGCCAGCAGCCTAAGATGGGCGGGAATCACCTACAATGAGCAGTTCTTC.

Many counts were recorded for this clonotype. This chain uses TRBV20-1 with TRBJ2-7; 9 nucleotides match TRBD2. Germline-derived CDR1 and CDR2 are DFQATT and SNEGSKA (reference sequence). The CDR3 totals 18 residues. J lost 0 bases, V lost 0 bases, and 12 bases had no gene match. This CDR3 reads CSARDGTSGPLYSYEQYF. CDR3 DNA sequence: TGCAGTGCTAGAGATGGTACTAGCGGGCCTTTATACTCCTACGAGCAGTACTTC.

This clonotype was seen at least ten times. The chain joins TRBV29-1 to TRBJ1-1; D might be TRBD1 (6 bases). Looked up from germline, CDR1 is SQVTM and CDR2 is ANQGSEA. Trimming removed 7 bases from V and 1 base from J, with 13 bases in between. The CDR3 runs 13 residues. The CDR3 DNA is TGCAGCGCCACGGGACACCAGAACACTGAAGCTTTCTTT. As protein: CSATGHQNTEAFF.

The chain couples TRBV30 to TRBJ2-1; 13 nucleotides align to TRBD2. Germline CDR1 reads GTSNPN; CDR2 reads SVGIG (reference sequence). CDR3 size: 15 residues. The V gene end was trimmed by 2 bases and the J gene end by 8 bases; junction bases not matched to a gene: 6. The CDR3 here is CAWSTSGRAGHEQFF. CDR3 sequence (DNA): TGTGCCTGGAGTACTAGCGGGAGGGCGGGCCATGAGCAGTTCTTC.

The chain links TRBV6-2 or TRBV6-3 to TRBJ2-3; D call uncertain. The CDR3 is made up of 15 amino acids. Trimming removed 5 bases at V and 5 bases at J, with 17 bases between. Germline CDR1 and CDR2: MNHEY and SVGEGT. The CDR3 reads CASSHRSGVGDTQYF. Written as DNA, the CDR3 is TGTGCCAGCAGTCACCGGTCCGGTGTGGGAGATACGCAGTATTTT.